This TCR beta chain appears in the sequencing data of a study of blood T cell repertoires in COVID-19. As for the study in general: T cells, B-cell-depleted T cells, or PBMCs provided the cDNA or gDNA that served as material.

Sequencing used immunoSEQ multiplex PCR; TCRdb keeps in-frame clones, though not all of them. The sample includes 100,000 to 150,000 clones, roughly 85% of them seen just once. The J segment lost 8 bases and the V segment lost 8 bases, leaving 10 bases of the junction unmatched. There are 13 residues in the CDR3. This clonotype was sampled from a woman aged 80 or older with acute or convalescent COVID-19. The genes are TRBV12-3 or TRBV12-4 and TRBJ1-2; 8 bases are shared with TRBD1. Sequenced: peripheral blood. As DNA, the CDR3 is TGTGCCAGCGGCCCTGACAGGGGACGCGGCTACACCTTC. Amino acids: CASGPDRGRGYTF.